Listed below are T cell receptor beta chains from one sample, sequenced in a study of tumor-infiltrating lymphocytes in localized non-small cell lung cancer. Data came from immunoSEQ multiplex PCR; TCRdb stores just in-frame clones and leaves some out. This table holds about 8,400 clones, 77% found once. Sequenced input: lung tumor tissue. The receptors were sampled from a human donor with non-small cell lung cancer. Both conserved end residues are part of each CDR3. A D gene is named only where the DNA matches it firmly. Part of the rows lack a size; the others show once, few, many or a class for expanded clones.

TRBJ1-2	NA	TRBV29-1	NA	TGCAGCGTTTCTGACGTAGCTAACTATGGCTACACCTTC	CSVSDVANYGYTF
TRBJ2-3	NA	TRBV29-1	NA	TGCAGCGTAGACAGACGCACAGATACGCAGTATTTT	CSVDRRTDTQYF
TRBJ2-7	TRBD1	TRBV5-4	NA	TGTGCCAGCAGCCCCGGCGGTCGGGACAGGGCCCACGAGCAGTACTTC	CASSPGGRDRAHEQYF
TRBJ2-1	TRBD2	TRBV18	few	TGTGCCAGCTCACCCTTTGAAGCGGGAGATGGGGGTGAGCAGTTCTTC	CASSPFEAGDGGEQFF
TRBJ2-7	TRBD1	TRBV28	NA	TGTGCCAGCAAACGGGACAGCGAGCAGTACTTC	CASKRDSEQYF
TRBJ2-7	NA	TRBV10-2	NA	TGCGCCAGGAAAGGAACGGCCCCGGGCTTC	CARKGTAPGF
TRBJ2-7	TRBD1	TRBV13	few	TGTGCCAGCAGCGCCTCAGACAGGGGAACCTACGAGCAGTACTTC	CASSASDRGTYEQYF
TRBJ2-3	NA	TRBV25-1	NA	TGTGCCACGGTTATCGGGCAGTATTTT	CATVIGQYF
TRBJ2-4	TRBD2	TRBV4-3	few	TGCGCCAGCAGCCAAGATGTAGCTAGCGGGAGTATAGGGAACATTCAGTACTTC	CASSQDVASGSIGNIQYF
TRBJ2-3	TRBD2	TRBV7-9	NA	TGTGCCAGCAGCCGTAGGACTAGCGGGATCTCAGATACGCAGTATTTT	CASSRRTSGISDTQYF
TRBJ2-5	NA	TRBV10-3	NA	TGTGCCATCAGTCGAGCGATGGAGACCCAGTACTTC	CAISRAMETQYF
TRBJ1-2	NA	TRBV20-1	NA	TGCAGTGCCCCTCGGGGTAGTGGCTACACCTTC	CSAPRGSGYTF
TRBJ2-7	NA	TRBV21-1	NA	TGTGCCAGCAGCAAACAGGAGTTCTACGAGCAGTACTTC	CASSKQEFYEQYF
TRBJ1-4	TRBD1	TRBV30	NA	TGTGCCTGGGACCAAGGGACAGGGGAGACGGAAAAACTGTTTTTT	CAWDQGTGETEKLFF
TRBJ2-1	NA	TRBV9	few	TGTGCCAGCAGCGGATCTGGTGAGCAGTTCTTC	CASSGSGEQFF
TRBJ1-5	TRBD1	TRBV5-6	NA	TGTGCCAGCAGCCGGACAGGGTATAGCAATCAGCCCCAGCATTTT	CASSRTGYSNQPQHF
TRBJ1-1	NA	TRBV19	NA	TGTGCCAGTACCGCAGAGTCGGGGCGCATGAACACTGAAGCTTTCTTT	CASTAESGRMNTEAFF
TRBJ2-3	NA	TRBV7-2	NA	TGTGCCAGCAGCTTTAGCGGCGCAGATACGCAGTATTTT	CASSFSGADTQYF
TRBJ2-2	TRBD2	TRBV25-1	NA	TGTGCCAGCAGGGCTAGCGGAACGAACACCGGGGAGCTGTTTTTT	CASRASGTNTGELFF
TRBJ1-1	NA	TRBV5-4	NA	TGTGCCAGCAGCCCCTTCCAGGGCCACACTGAAGCTTTCTTT	CASSPFQGHTEAFF
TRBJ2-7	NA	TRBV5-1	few	TGCGCCAGCAGCTTGGTGGGGTCCTACGAGCAGTACTTC	CASSLVGSYEQYF
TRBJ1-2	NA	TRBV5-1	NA	TGCGCCAGCAGCTTGGTGTTGGCGGGGACTAACTATGGCTACACCTTC	CASSLVLAGTNYGYTF
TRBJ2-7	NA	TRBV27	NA	TGTGCCAGCAGCGCGCGGGGACGAGGGTACGAGCAGTACTTC	CASSARGRGYEQYF
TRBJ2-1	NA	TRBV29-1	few	TGCAGCGTTGATAAGGGTTACAATGAGCAGTTCTTC	CSVDKGYNEQFF
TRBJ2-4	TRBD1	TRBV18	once	TGTGCCAGCTCACCATCCGGGACAGCAAACATTCAGTACTTC	CASSPSGTANIQYF
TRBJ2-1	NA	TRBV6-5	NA	TGTGCCAGCTGGGATAGCGGTTACAATGAGCAGTTCTTC	CASWDSGYNEQFF
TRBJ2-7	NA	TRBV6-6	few	TGTGCCAGCAGCGGGAAGGACGAGCAGTACTTC	CASSGKDEQYF
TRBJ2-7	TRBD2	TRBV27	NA	TGTGCCAGCAGTCCCGCCGGGGGGAAGAACGAGCAGTACTTC	CASSPAGGKNEQYF
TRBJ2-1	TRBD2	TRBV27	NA	TGTGCCAGCAGTTCCGGGACTAGAGGGAATGAGCAGTTCTTC	CASSSGTRGNEQFF
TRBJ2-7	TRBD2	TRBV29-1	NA	TGCAGCGTTGAAGATCCCGTACTAGCGGGAGGGACCTACGAGCAGTACTTC	CSVEDPVLAGGTYEQYF
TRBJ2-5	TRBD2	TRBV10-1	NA	TGCGCCAGCAAGCTAGCGGGAGACGTGGAGACCCAGTACTTC	CASKLAGDVETQYF